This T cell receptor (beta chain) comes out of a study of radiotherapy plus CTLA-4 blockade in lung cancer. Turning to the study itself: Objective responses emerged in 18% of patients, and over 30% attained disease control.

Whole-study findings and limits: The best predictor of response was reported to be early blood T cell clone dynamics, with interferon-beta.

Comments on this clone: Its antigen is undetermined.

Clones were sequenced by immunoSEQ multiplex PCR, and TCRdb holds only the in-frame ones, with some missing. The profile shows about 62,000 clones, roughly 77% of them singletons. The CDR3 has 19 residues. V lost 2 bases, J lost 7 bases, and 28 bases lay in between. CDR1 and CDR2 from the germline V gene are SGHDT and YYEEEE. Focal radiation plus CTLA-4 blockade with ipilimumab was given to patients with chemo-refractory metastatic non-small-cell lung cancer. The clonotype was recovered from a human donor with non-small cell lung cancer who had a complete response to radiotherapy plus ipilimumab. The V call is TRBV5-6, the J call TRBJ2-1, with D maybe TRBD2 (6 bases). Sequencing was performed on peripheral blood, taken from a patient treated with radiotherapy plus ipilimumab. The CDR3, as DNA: TGTGCCAGCAGCTTTTATCGGTCCTGGAGGGGTACTTCTAAGAATGAGCAGTTCTTC. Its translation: CASSFYRSWRGTSKNEQFF.